Detailed here is one T cell receptor beta chain. Antigen: not known. This entry belongs to a study of monozygotic twins with cystic fibrosis. Study outcomes and limitations: Age, concordance and disease severity did not associate with shared CDR3 numbers. Monozygotic CF twins shared more identical nucleotide clonotypes than unrelated patients. The repertoire was suggested to be naive-dominated, clonality median about 0.009.

CDR1 is MNHEY and CDR2 is SMNVEV in the germline V gene (reference sequence). CDR3 length: 16 residues. Trimming cost V 0 bases and J 3 bases; bases outside gene matches: 7. Libraries were prepared by immunoSEQ multiplex PCR; TCRdb keeps only in-frame clonotypes and omits some of them. This sample has just over 35,000 clones, with around nine tenths found just once. The sample was blood. The chain has TRBV27 and TRBJ2-7, with TRBD1 matching over 8 bases. This TCR derives from a boy aged 2-9 years with cystic fibrosis. In DNA form, the CDR3 reads TGTGCCAGCAGTTTATCCTGGAGGACAGGGATCTACGAGCAGTACTTC. Protein: CASSLSWRTGIYEQYF.